This TCR beta chain was recorded in a study of T cell repertoires in cytomegalovirus infection. This clonotype was counted many times. MiXCR was run by TCRdb on the reads, yielding one entry per CDR3 protein. The table includes about 740,000 distinct CDR3 sequences, roughly 36% detected once. The CDR3 sequence is 16 residues long. Germline CDR1 is SGHTA and CDR2 is FQGNSA. Trimming removed 1 base from V and 4 bases from J, with 14 bases in between. The chain links TRBV7-2 to TRBJ1-5; a possible D gene is TRBD1 (5 bases). What was sequenced was PBMCs. This clonotype was sampled from a human donor in good health (CMV status not recorded). Some clones in this sample may be carry-over from other donors' samples. CDR3 residues: CASSLGAGGGNQPQHF. CDR3 nucleotide sequence: TGTGCCAGCAGCTTAGGAGCGGGGGGGGGGAATCAGCCCCAGCATTTT. Combining the CDR3 with reference TRBV7-2 and TRBJ1-5 gives the whole variable domain GAGVSQSPSNKVTEKGKDVELRCDPISGHTALYWYRQSLGQGLEFLIYFQGNSAPDKSGLPSDRFSAERTGGSVSTLTIQRTQQEDSAVYLCASSLGAGGGNQPQHFGDGTRLSIL.